This T cell receptor (beta chain) came from a study of CD8+ T cells in alopecia areata. As for the study in general: Treated patients were given 5 to 10 mg oral tofacitinib twice daily.

This CDR3 is 14 amino acids long. V lost 1 base to trimming and J lost 3 bases; unmatched junction nucleotides: 4. Looked up from germline, CDR1 is GTSNPN and CDR2 is SVGIG (reference sequence). A word on this clone: Its antigen is unidentified.

Study-wide results and caveats: Many expanded lesional clones persisted in scalp and blood during tofacitinib. Clonality exceeded that of normal scalp in lesional scalp, most notably in alopecia totalis/universalis.

Extracted from the samples, RNA was reverse transcribed into cDNA to serve as the sequencing template. Repertoires were generated with immunoSEQ multiplex PCR, while TCRdb's copy carries only in-frame clones and drops some. This sample carries 40,000 to 50,000 clones, around three fifths of them seen once, and the ten largest clones take roughly 20%. Treatment indicated: oral pan-JAK inhibitor, 5-10 mg twice daily. The source was CD8+ T cells sorted from blood, collected at week 4, from a patient treated with tofacitinib. This TCR was recovered from a human donor with alopecia areata. This chain joins TRBV30 and TRBJ2-3, with 7 nucleotides matching TRBD2. This CDR3 is CAWSEGGRTDTQYF. The CDR3 DNA reads TGTGCCTGGAGTGAGGGAGGGAGGACAGATACGCAGTATTTT.